What follows are 13 T cell receptor beta chains derived from one specimen sequenced in a study of patients and donors after allogeneic stem cell transplantation. Using its own MiXCR run on the RT-PCR reads, TCRdb lists one record per CDR3 protein. Among tens of thousands of distinct CDR3 sequences listed, about 25% were seen once. What was sequenced was blood, either unsorted or a sorted T cell fraction (not recorded which). The receptor set was obtained from a human donor who was either an allogeneic HSCT recipient or a stem cell or donor lymphocyte infusion donor (not recorded which). It is not recorded whose cells these are; they may come from a transplant donor.

V is TRBV7-6 and J is TRBJ2-1; 8 bases match TRBD2. Germline assignment: CDR1 SGHVS and CDR2 FNYEAQ. The trim removed 1 base at V and 4 bases at J, leaving 9 bases unmatched. The CDR3 spans 17 residues. The CDR3 nucleotides read TGTGCCAGCAGCTTAGTAGTAGCGGGGACACCTTACAATGAGCAGTTCTTC. Amino acid sequence: CASSLVVAGTPYNEQFF.

This clonotype turned up a few times. This chain uses TRBV5-1 with TRBJ2-1; D is perhaps TRBD1 (5 bases). Deletions cut 2 bases from V and 0 bases from J, with 18 bases between. Germline CDR1 SGHRS, CDR2 YFSETQ. This CDR3 contains 18 residues. The CDR3 DNA reads TGCGCCAGCAGCTTTCCCCGGTTCCAGGGTAGCTCCTACAATGAGCAGTTCTTC. It translates to CASSFPRFQGSSYNEQFF.

The sample holds a few counts of this clonotype. The gene calls are TRBV12-3 or TRBV12-4 and TRBJ1-4; tentative D call: TRBD1 (5 bases). The CDR3 covers 13 residues. Trimming shortened V by 3 bases and J by 8 bases, and 10 bases separated the two germline ends. As DNA, the CDR3 is TGTGCCAGCAGTTTTTCGGGGCAAGAAAAACTGTTTTTT. Encoded protein: CASSFSGQEKLFF.

This chain links TRBV29-1 with TRBJ2-2, with 7 bases lining up with TRBD2. V was pared by 4 bases and J by 1 base, with 3 bases of the junction left unmatched. CDR3 length equals 14 residues. In germline, CDR1 is SQVTM, CDR2 ANQGSEA. The CDR3 here is CSVVSGGNTGELFF. CDR3 bases: TGCAGCGTTGTTTCGGGGGGGAACACCGGGGAGCTGTTTTTT.

The genes are TRBV9 and TRBJ1-5, with unresolved D. CDR3 size: 14 residues. V was shortened by 0 bases and J by 0 bases, with 4 bases between the two germline ends. CDR1 SGDLS and CDR2 YYNGEE come from the germline V gene. The CDR3 region is CASSVGNSNQPQHF. CDR3 nucleotide sequence: TGTGCCAGCAGCGTAGGGAATAGCAATCAGCCCCAGCATTTT. Full variable domain (rest looked up from reference TRBV9 and TRBJ1-5): DSGVTQTPKHLITATGQRVTLRCSPRSGDLSVYWYQQSLDQGLQFLIQYYNGEERAKGNILERFSAQQFPDLHSELNLSSLELGDSALYFCASSVGNSNQPQHFGDGTRLSIL.

V usage is TRBV7-2 and J usage is TRBJ2-5; D gene unclear. Trimming pared 5 bases from V and 1 base from J, leaving 17 bases between. Germline V gives CDR1 SGHTA, CDR2 FQGNSA. This CDR3 is 16 amino acids long. CDR3 nucleotide sequence: TGTGCCAGCAGCCTACGTCTGGCCGGTACCCAAGAGACCCAGTACTTC. Its translation: CASSLRLAGTQETQYF.

V usage is TRBV6-1 and J usage is TRBJ1-2; no firm D call. CDR1 and CDR2 from the germline V gene are MNHNS and SASEGT. This CDR3 region has 10 residues. Trimming took off 8 bases at V and 5 bases at J, with 6 bases between the two ends. The CDR3 DNA reads as TGTGCCAGCCTACTTTATGGCTACACCTTC. Translated, it gives CASLLYGYTF.

This clonotype was detected only a few times. The chain carries TRBV10-3 and TRBJ1-5, with D unclear. CDR1 and CDR2 (germline): ENHRY, SYGVKD. V was clipped by 2 bases and J by 5 bases, with 4 bases between them. This CDR3 spans 12 amino acids. CDR3 nucleotides: TGTGCCATCAGTGAGAGGCATCAGCCCCAGCATTTT. Residues: CAISERHQPQHF.

The table lists this clonotype with a few counts. The genes are TRBV20-1 and TRBJ1-4, with TRBD1 as a possible D gene (5 bases). The CDR3 runs to 11 residues. The V and J ends lost 3 bases and 8 bases respectively, with 7 bases between them. Germline CDR1 and CDR2: DFQATT and SNEGSKA (reference sequence). CDR3 amino acids: CSARRTEKLFF. The CDR3 DNA reads TGCAGTGCTAGGCGGACAGAAAAACTGTTTTTT.

This chain uses TRBV12-3 or TRBV12-4 with TRBJ1-5, with 7 bases matching TRBD1. The CDR3 runs to 15 residues. J lost 7 bases, V lost 5 bases, and 11 bases had no gene match. CDR3 loop: CASSPSNRGRQPQHF. CDR3 coding DNA: TGTGCCAGCAGTCCAAGCAACAGGGGAAGACAGCCCCAGCATTTT.

V is TRBV6-5 and J is TRBJ1-6, with D hard to call. The germline V gene has CDR1 MNHEY and CDR2 SVGAGI. V was cut by 4 bases and J by 9 bases, with 10 bases left in between. The CDR3 is 13 residues long. The CDR3 region is CASSFGEPSPLHF. The CDR3 nucleotides are TGTGCCAGCAGTTTCGGGGAGCCTTCACCCCTCCACTTT.

The chain has TRBV19 and TRBJ1-5; D uncertain. V lost 8 bases, J lost 2 bases, and 19 bases lay in between. CDR3 length equals 16 residues. Germline V gene lookup returns CDR1 LNHDA and CDR2 SQIVND (reference sequence). The chain's CDR3 is CASGRRRDEGNQPQHF. The CDR3 DNA reads TGTGCCAGTGGCCGTAGGAGGGATGAGGGCAATCAGCCCCAGCATTTT.

This chain links TRBV6-5 with TRBJ2-7; D may be TRBD1 (6 bases). Trimming took off 0 bases at V and 0 bases at J, with 15 bases between the two ends. Germline CDR1 MNHEY, CDR2 SVGAGI. The CDR3 extends over 17 amino acids. The CDR3 bases are TGTGCCAGCAGTTACTCCCTAGCCAGGGGCCCCTCCTACGAGCAGTACTTC. Translating gives CASSYSLARGPSYEQYF.